The 16 T cell receptor beta chains listed next were all sequenced from one sample in a study of T cell responses to AZD1222 COVID-19 vaccine. Libraries were prepared by immunoSEQ multiplex PCR; TCRdb keeps only in-frame clonotypes and omits some of them. The table shows over 100,000 clones, with 92% occurring only once. The starting material was peripheral blood, obtained on day 0 of AZD1222 vaccination. The receptors come from an adult in good health.

This chain connects TRBV7-8 to TRBJ2-1, with 7 nucleotides matching TRBD1. This CDR3 is 18 amino acids long. The germline V gene has CDR1 SGHVS and CDR2 FQNEAQ. V was pared by 1 base and J by 2 bases, with 11 bases of the junction left unmatched. The CDR3 loop reads CASSLGQGSHATYNEQFF. The CDR3 DNA reads as TGTGCCAGCAGCTTAGGACAGGGATCCCACGCTACCTACAATGAGCAGTTCTTC.

The genes are TRBV6-5 and TRBJ1-1; D remains unclear. V was shortened by 6 bases and J by 5 bases, with 16 bases between the two germline ends. CDR1 and CDR2 from the germline V gene are MNHEY and SVGAGI. CDR3 size: 14 residues. The CDR3 sequence is CASSPGGMWTEAFF. DNA for the CDR3: TGTGCCAGCAGCCCGGGTGGGATGTGGACTGAAGCTTTCTTT.

V gene TRBV19 combines with J gene TRBJ1-1; D might be TRBD1 (5 bases). The CDR3 has 14 residues. The germline V and J ends were trimmed by 7 bases and 4 bases, with 16 bases remaining between them. Germline loops: CDR1 LNHDA, CDR2 SQIVND (reference sequence). This CDR3 is CASNRMGQGTEAFF. CDR3 nucleotides: TGTGCCAGTAACCGGATGGGTCAGGGCACTGAAGCTTTCTTT.

CDR3 residues: CASSAGTGGGELFF. The CDR3 coding sequence is TGTGCCAGCAGTGCCGGGACAGGGGGCGGAGAACTGTTTTTT. This sequence joins TRBV6-4 and TRBJ1-4, with 12 bases matching TRBD1. The CDR3 covers 14 residues. Per germline, CDR1 MRHNA and CDR2 SNTAGT. The V gene end was trimmed by 4 bases and the J gene end by 12 bases; junction bases not matched to a gene: 6.

This chain uses TRBV5-1 with TRBJ2-1; no clear D gene. The V gene lost 2 bases and the J gene lost 2 bases, with 14 bases spanning the gap. Germline V lookup: CDR1 SGHRS, CDR2 YFSETQ. This CDR3 region has 16 residues. The CDR3 bases are TGCGCCAGCAGCTTCGATAGCAGTACAACCTACAATGAGCAGTTCTTC. It specifies CASSFDSSTTYNEQFF.

The rearrangement uses TRBV6-5 and TRBJ1-1; D not certain. V shed 6 bases and J shed 7 bases, with 12 bases lying between them. In germline, CDR1 is MNHEY, CDR2 SVGAGI. The CDR3 loop spans 12 amino acids. The CDR3 sequence is CASSAPLGEAFF. The DNA for the CDR3 is TGTGCCAGCAGCGCCCCATTAGGTGAAGCTTTCTTT.

V is TRBV6-2 or TRBV6-3 and J is TRBJ1-4; the match to TRBD1 covers 7 bases. Germline CDR1 is MNHEY and CDR2 is SVGEGT. The CDR3 is made up of 19 amino acids. V lost 5 bases and J lost 6; bases outside the gene matches: 21. CDR3 sequence: CASSPPSTGRSPPDEKLFF. The CDR3 DNA is TGTGCCAGCAGTCCGCCTTCGACAGGGAGAAGTCCCCCTGATGAAAAACTGTTTTTT.

V usage is TRBV6-5 and J usage is TRBJ1-1; D is perhaps TRBD1 (6 bases). Germline CDR1 MNHEY, CDR2 SVGAGI. V lost 11 bases and J 3 bases, leaving 16 bases between the germline ends. The CDR3 is made up of 13 amino acids. The chain's CDR3 is CAGGPVRDTEAFF. CDR3 bases: TGTGCCGGGGGCCCAGTTAGGGACACTGAAGCTTTCTTT.

The rearrangement uses TRBV6-5 and TRBJ2-1, with 11 bases identical to TRBD1. Trimming took 4 bases from V and 6 from J; bases not matched to a gene: 8. The CDR3 runs to 16 residues. CDR1 is MNHEY and CDR2 is SVGAGI in the germline V gene. CDR3 coding DNA: TGTGCCAGCAGTTTAGCTTGGGACAGGGGGAGCAATGAGCAGTTCTTC. It codes for CASSLAWDRGSNEQFF.

The chain joins TRBV7-2 to TRBJ2-1, with TRBD2 identical over 9 bases. Germline CDR1 is SGHTA and CDR2 is FQGNSA. V shed 5 bases and J 4 bases; nucleotides not matched to a gene: 6. This CDR3 contains 15 residues. CDR3 residues: CASSLWTSAYNEQFF. In DNA, the CDR3 is TGTGCCAGCAGCCTGTGGACTAGCGCTTACAATGAGCAGTTCTTC.

The chain carries TRBV19 and TRBJ2-2, with 10 bases lining up with TRBD1. The germline gives CDR1 LNHDA, CDR2 SQIVND (reference sequence). This CDR3 has 13 residues. Trimming at V came to 5 bases and at J to 6 bases, leaving 0 bases not matched to a gene. The CDR3 DNA reads TGTGCCAGTAGTGGACAGGGGGCCGGGGAGCTGTTTTTT. Translation gives CASSGQGAGELFF.

The chain employs TRBV27 and TRBJ1-2; 7 nucleotides match TRBD1. This CDR3 has 14 amino acids. CDR1 is MNHEY, CDR2 SMNVEV, per germline (reference sequence). V shed 4 bases and J 2 bases; nucleotides not matched to a gene: 4. CDR3 loop: CASSSGGQNYGYTF. CDR3 in DNA: TGTGCCAGCAGTTCCGGGGGACAGAACTATGGCTACACCTTC.

The chain joins TRBV2 to TRBJ2-5; D gene ambiguous. V was cut by 6 bases and J by 0 bases, with 5 bases left in between. In germline, CDR1 is SNHLY, CDR2 FYNNEI. This CDR3 region has 12 residues. In nucleotides, the CDR3 is TGTGCCAGCAGGATGGACCAAGAGACCCAGTACTTC. It translates to CASRMDQETQYF.

This chain uses TRBV5-1 with TRBJ1-3, with D maybe TRBD1 (6 bases). Deletions cut 0 bases from V and 4 bases from J, with 14 bases between. Germline V gene data show CDR1 as SGHRS and CDR2 as YFSETQ. The CDR3 has 16 residues. CDR3 DNA sequence: TGCGCCAGCAGCTTGGCCGGGGGGCGCCTCGGAAACACCATATATTTT. The encoded protein is CASSLAGGRLGNTIYF.

V and J are TRBV7-8 and TRBJ2-2; 8 bases are shared with TRBD1. V lost 4 bases to trimming and J lost 5 bases; unmatched junction nucleotides: 9. CDR1 is SGHVS and CDR2 is FQNEAQ in the germline V gene. This CDR3 spans 16 amino acids. The CDR3 here is CASSSTTGDGTGELFF. The DNA for the CDR3 is TGTGCCAGCAGCTCGACGACAGGGGATGGGACCGGGGAGCTGTTTTTT.

A single count supports this clone. The chain uses TRBV9 and TRBJ2-1, with TRBD2 identical over 11 bases. CDR3 length: 16 residues. CDR1 and CDR2 from the germline V gene are SGDLS and YYNGEE. Unmatched junction bases numbered 3, after V lost 2 bases and J lost 2 bases. The CDR3 DNA follows: TGTGCCAGCAGCGTCTATAGCGGGGGGGCCTACAATGAGCAGTTCTTC. Its translation is CASSVYSGGAYNEQFF.